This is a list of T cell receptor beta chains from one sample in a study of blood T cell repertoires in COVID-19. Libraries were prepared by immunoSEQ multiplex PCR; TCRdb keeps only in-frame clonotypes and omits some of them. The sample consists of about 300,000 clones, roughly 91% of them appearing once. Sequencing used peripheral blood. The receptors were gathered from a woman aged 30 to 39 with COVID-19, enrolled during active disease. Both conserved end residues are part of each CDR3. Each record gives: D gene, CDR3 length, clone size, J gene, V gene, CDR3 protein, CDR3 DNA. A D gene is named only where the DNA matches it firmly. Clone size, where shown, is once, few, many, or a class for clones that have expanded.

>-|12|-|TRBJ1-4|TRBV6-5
CASSISSEKLFF
TGTGCCAGCAGTATCTCGAGCGAAAAACTGTTTTTT
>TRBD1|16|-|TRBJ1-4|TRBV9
CASSVAPTGVGEKLFF
TGTGCCAGCAGCGTAGCCCCGACAGGGGTAGGTGAAAAACTGTTTTTT
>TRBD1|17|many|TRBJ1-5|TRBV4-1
CASSPLTGTGGHQPQHF
TGCGCCAGCAGCCCGCTTACCGGGACAGGGGGTCATCAGCCCCAGCATTTT
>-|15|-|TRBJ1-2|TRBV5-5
CASSLPRQDNYGYTF
TGTGCCAGCAGCTTACCCCGCCAGGATAACTATGGCTACACCTTC
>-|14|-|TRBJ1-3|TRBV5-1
CASSLGRTGNTIYF
TGCGCCAGCAGCTTGGGCAGAACGGGAAACACCATATATTTT
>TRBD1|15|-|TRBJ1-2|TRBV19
CASSIMTGGFDGYTF
TGTGCCAGTAGTATTATGACAGGGGGTTTTGATGGCTACACCTTC
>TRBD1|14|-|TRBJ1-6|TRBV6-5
CASSLDRVYSPLHF
TGTGCCAGCAGTCTGGACAGGGTGTATTCACCCCTCCACTTT
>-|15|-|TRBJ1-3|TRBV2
CASRRTAFSGNTIYF
TGTGCCAGCAGAAGAACAGCCTTCTCTGGAAACACCATATATTTT
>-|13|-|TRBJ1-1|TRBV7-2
CASSLATGTEAFF
TGTGCCAGCAGCTTAGCTACGGGCACTGAAGCTTTCTTT
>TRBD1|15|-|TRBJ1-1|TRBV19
CASKVTGERNTEAFF
TGTGCCAGTAAGGTGACAGGGGAGAGAAACACTGAAGCTTTCTTT
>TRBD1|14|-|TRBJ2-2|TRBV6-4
CASSEQGATGELFF
TGTGCCAGCAGTGAACAGGGGGCTACCGGGGAGCTGTTTTTT
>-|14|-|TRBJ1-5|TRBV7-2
CASSQGQQNQPQHF
TGTGCCAGCAGCCAGGGGCAGCAAAATCAGCCCCAGCATTTT
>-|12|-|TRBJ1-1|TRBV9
CASGGLETEAFF
TGTGCCAGCGGGGGGTTGGAAACTGAAGCTTTCTTT
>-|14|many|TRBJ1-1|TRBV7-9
CASSLGGLGTEAFF
TGTGCCAGCAGCTTAGGGGGGCTTGGTACTGAAGCTTTCTTT
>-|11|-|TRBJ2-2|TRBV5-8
CAGGPNGELFF
TGTGCCGGGGGCCCCAACGGGGAGCTGTTTTTT
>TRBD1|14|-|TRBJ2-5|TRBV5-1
CASSRQGSGETQYF
TGCGCCAGCAGCCGACAGGGGTCGGGGGAGACCCAGTACTTC
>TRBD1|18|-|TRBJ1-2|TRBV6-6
CASSLKGQQQQGRNGYTF
TGTGCCAGCAGTCTGAAGGGACAACAACAACAGGGGAGGAATGGCTACACCTTC
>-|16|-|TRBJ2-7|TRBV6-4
CASSRREGQFFGEQYF
TGTGCCAGCAGCCGACGGGAAGGACAGTTCTTTGGCGAGCAGTACTTC
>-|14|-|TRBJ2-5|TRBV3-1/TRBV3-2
CASSVRTNQETQYF
TGTGCCAGCAGCGTTCGAACAAACCAAGAGACCCAGTACTTC
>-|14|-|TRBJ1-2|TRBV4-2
CASSQAGLLYGYTF
TGTGCCAGCAGCCAAGCGGGTTTACTCTATGGCTACACCTTC
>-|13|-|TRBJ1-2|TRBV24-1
CAAASNTGNGYTF
TGTGCCGCAGCGAGCAACACAGGAAATGGCTACACCTTC
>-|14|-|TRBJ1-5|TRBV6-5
CASKGWGGGQPQHF
TGTGCCAGCAAAGGGTGGGGAGGCGGTCAGCCCCAGCATTTT
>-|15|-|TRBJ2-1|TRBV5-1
CASSPPSGETNEQFF
TGCGCCAGCAGTCCACCGTCCGGGGAAACCAATGAGCAGTTCTTC